This is a list of T cell receptor beta chains from one sample in a study of cytomegalovirus exposure and HLA in healthy donors. Here immunoSEQ multiplex PCR was the method, and the copy in TCRdb shows in-frame clones only, minus some. The sample has 100,000 to 150,000 clones; roughly 88% are singletons. Sequencing was carried out using PBMCs. The receptors derive from a man aged 50-60 years in good health and CMV-seronegative. Both conserved end residues are part of each CDR3. D genes are given only for firm matches. Clone size, where shown, is once, few, many, or a class for clones that have expanded.

J | size | V | D | DNA | CDR3
TRBJ2-5 | once | TRBV5-1 | NA | TGCGCCAGCAGCTTCCTAGGGGACCAAGAGACCCAGTACTTC | CASSFLGDQETQYF
TRBJ1-6 | NA | TRBV2 | NA | TGTGCCAGCAGTGAAGCAGGGGCAGGACTAAATTCACCCCTCCACTTT | CASSEAGAGLNSPLHF
TRBJ2-3 | NA | TRBV7-4 | NA | TGTGCCAGCAGCTCACGGCGGAGGGGCGGCACAGATACGCAGTATTTT | CASSSRRRGGTDTQYF
TRBJ2-2 | NA | TRBV18 | NA | TGTGCCAGCTCGATGGGAGAGGGAGCCACCGGGGAGCTGTTTTTT | CASSMGEGATGELFF
TRBJ2-5 | once | TRBV7-9 | TRBD2 | TGTGCCAGCAGCTTAGGCCCAGCGGGGGGGCAAGAGACCCAGTACTTC | CASSLGPAGGQETQYF
TRBJ2-3 | NA | TRBV30 | NA | TGTGCCTGGGCGCGGGCCACCACAGATACGCAGTATTTT | CAWARATTDTQYF
TRBJ2-7 | NA | TRBV6-5 | NA | NA | CASSSSDRLYEQYF
TRBJ1-2 | NA | TRBV2 | NA | TGTGCCAGCAGGGTGGAGGGGTCCTATGGCTACACCTTC | CASRVEGSYGYTF
TRBJ2-1 | NA | TRBV4-3 | NA | TGCGCCAGCAGCCTCCTCCAGATGAATGAGCAGTTCTTC | CASSLLQMNEQFF
TRBJ2-4 | NA | TRBV6-1 | NA | TGTGCCAGCAGTCGATACAGGGATACCAAAAACATTCAGTACTTC | CASSRYRDTKNIQYF
TRBJ2-7 | NA | TRBV5-4 | NA | TGTGCCAGCAGCTTGCGGGGACAAGACTACGAGCAGTACTTC | CASSLRGQDYEQYF
TRBJ1-2 | NA | TRBV27 | TRBD1 | TGTGCCAGCAGCTATAGGGACAGAACTGGCTACACCTTC | CASSYRDRTGYTF
TRBJ2-3 | NA | TRBV2 | NA | TGTGCCAGCGGGCTCGTGAGCACAGATACGCAGTATTTT | CASGLVSTDTQYF
TRBJ1-2 | NA | TRBV4-2 | NA | TGTGCCAGCAGCCAAGACTTACGCGAACCCTATGGCTACACCTTC | CASSQDLREPYGYTF
TRBJ1-6 | NA | TRBV7-9 | NA | TGTGCCAGCAGCTTATCGTTGACAGGCGGCGGTTCACCCCTCCACTTT | CASSLSLTGGGSPLHF
TRBJ2-1 | once | TRBV5-1 | TRBD1 | TGCGCCAGCAGCTTGTCACAGGGGAATTCCTACAATGAGCAGTTCTTC | CASSLSQGNSYNEQFF
TRBJ1-3 | NA | TRBV15 | TRBD1 | TGTGCCACCAGCATCCTCAACCCACGGCAGGGGGTTGCTGGAAACACCATATATTTT | CATSILNPRQGVAGNTIYF
TRBJ2-1 | NA | TRBV5-5 | TRBD2 | TGTGCCAGCAGCTTGTTAGTTAGCGGGGGGGCAAAGAGTGAGCAGTTCTTC | CASSLLVSGGAKSEQFF
TRBJ2-7 | few | TRBV7-2 | TRBD1 | TGTGCCAGCAGCCTGACAGGGGCCACCTACGAGCAGTACTTC | CASSLTGATYEQYF
TRBJ2-2 | NA | TRBV15 | NA | TGTGCCACCAGCAGATTGAGGCTAACGGACACCGGGGAGCTGTTTTTT | CATSRLRLTDTGELFF
TRBJ1-1 | NA | TRBV15 | NA | TGTGCCACCAGCAGAGATTACGGTGGGAACACTGAAGCTTTCTTT | CATSRDYGGNTEAFF
TRBJ1-5 | NA | TRBV12-5 | TRBD1 | TGTGCTAGTGGTTTGGGACAGGGAAGCAATCAGCCCCAGCATTTT | CASGLGQGSNQPQHF
TRBJ2-2 | NA | TRBV7-2 | NA | TGTGCCAGCAGCTTCGGACAGCTTGCGAACACCGGGGAGCTGTTTTTT | CASSFGQLANTGELFF
TRBJ1-1 | NA | TRBV19 | NA | TGTGCCAGTCTCGGACAGTCGACTGAAGCTTTCTTT | CASLGQSTEAFF
TRBJ2-3 | few | TRBV2 | NA | TGTGCCAGCAGCGACTCGACGGGAGATACGCAGTATTTT | CASSDSTGDTQYF
TRBJ2-5 | NA | TRBV6-5 | NA | TGTGCCAGCAGTTCGGGGGGCGCCTGGGAGCAGTACTTC | CASSSGGAWEQYF
TRBJ1-1 | NA | TRBV4-1 | NA | TGCGCCAGCAGCCAAGACGGCGGGATGATTGCTTTCTTT | CASSQDGGMIAFF
TRBJ1-1 | NA | TRBV4-2 | NA | TGTGCCAGCAGCCAAGGCAAACGACAGGTTGCGGCTTTCTTT | CASSQGKRQVAAFF
TRBJ2-7 | NA | TRBV6-1 | TRBD1 | TGTGCCAGTTCCAAACAGGGGGGAAGCTCCTACGAGCAGTACTTC | CASSKQGGSSYEQYF
TRBJ1-1 | NA | TRBV19 | TRBD1 | TGTGCCAGTAGTATTGGGGGACAGGGAAAGAACACTGAAGCTTTCTTT | CASSIGGQGKNTEAFF
TRBJ1-1 | few | TRBV7-2 | NA | TGTGCCAGCAGCATGGGACATCAGAACACTGAAGCTTTCTTT | CASSMGHQNTEAFF
TRBJ1-6 | NA | TRBV19 | TRBD1 | TGTGCCAGTAGTATTCAGGGGGGTCGGAATTCACCCCTCCACTTT | CASSIQGGRNSPLHF
TRBJ2-5 | NA | TRBV6-1 | NA | TGTGCCAGCAGTGAAGCGCCCGACTTGAGACAGACCCAGTACTTC | CASSEAPDLRQTQYF
TRBJ1-2 | NA | TRBV6-5 | NA | TGTGCCAGCAGTTACATCGGCGACAGCTGGGGCTACACCTTC | CASSYIGDSWGYTF
TRBJ2-4 | NA | TRBV4-3 | TRBD1 | TGCGCCAGCAGCCAAGATAGGGGGCACATTCAGTACTTC | CASSQDRGHIQYF
TRBJ2-7 | NA | TRBV2 | NA | TGTGCTCCGAGGGTAGCCTACGAGCAGTACTTC | CAPRVAYEQYF
TRBJ1-6 | NA | TRBV6-1 | NA | TGTGCCAGCATGGCAGCGCTGGAGGCACCCCTCCACTTT | CASMAALEAPLHF
TRBJ1-1 | NA | TRBV18 | NA | TGTGCCAGCTCACCATGGCCTGAAGCTTTCTTT | CASSPWPEAFF
TRBJ1-1 | NA | TRBV29-1 | NA | TGCAGCGTTTTCACAAACACTGAAGCTTTCTTT | CSVFTNTEAFF
TRBJ2-3 | NA | TRBV27 | TRBD2 | TGTGCCAGCAGTTCGGGACTAGCGGGGGGCTTTAGCACAGATACGCAGTATTTT | CASSSGLAGGFSTDTQYF
TRBJ2-1 | NA | TRBV2 | NA | TGTGCCACCGTCCTACAGGGATCCTACAATGAGCAGTTCTTC | CATVLQGSYNEQFF
TRBJ1-2 | NA | TRBV4-1 | NA | TGCGCCAGCAGCCAAGAGACCACAGTCAGTGGCTACACCTTC | CASSQETTVSGYTF
TRBJ1-1 | NA | TRBV7-9 | NA | TGTGCCAGCAGCCCTGGGATGGGGGAGGAGGGGAACACTGAAGCTTTCTTT | CASSPGMGEEGNTEAFF